Each of the 4 T cell receptor beta chains below was sequenced from the same sample in a study of cytomegalovirus exposure and HLA in healthy donors. 13 Jbeta primers and 60 Vbeta primers were used for the PCR. Some clones are missing from TCRdb's copy, which holds only in-frame ones; the method was immunoSEQ multiplex PCR. In the table there are 120,000 to 150,000 clones, roughly three quarters of which are singletons. Sample: PBMCs. The origin of the receptors is a middle-aged woman in good health and CMV-seropositive.

This rearrangement joins TRBV2 to TRBJ2-7, with D perhaps TRBD1 (6 bases). The germline gives CDR1 SNHLY, CDR2 FYNNEI. The CDR3 loop spans 12 amino acids. V was trimmed by 7 bases and J by 4 bases, leaving 11 bases between them. CDR3 protein: CASKGESYEQYF. DNA of the CDR3: TGTGCCAGCAAGGGGGAGAGTTACGAGCAGTACTTC.

A few counts support this clone. This chain connects TRBV4-1 to TRBJ2-3; tentatively, D is TRBD2 (5 bases). Trimming took off 1 base at V and 6 bases at J, with 17 bases between the two ends. The CDR3 sequence is 16 residues long. Germline V gene data show CDR1 as MGHRA and CDR2 as YSYEKL. CDR3 sequence: CASSQANRPGMDTQYF. The CDR3 DNA reads as TGCGCCAGCAGCCAAGCCAATCGTCCGGGAATGGATACGCAGTATTTT.

This chain joins TRBV7-9 and TRBJ2-2, with 9 nucleotides matching TRBD2. The CDR3 length is 16 residues. The trim removed 2 bases at V and 1 base at J, leaving 2 bases unmatched. The germline V gene has CDR1 SEHNR and CDR2 FQNEAQ (reference sequence). CDR3 protein: CASSLRAGGNTGELFF. CDR3 sequence (DNA): TGTGCCAGCAGCTTAAGAGCGGGGGGGAACACCGGGGAGCTGTTTTTT.

The rearrangement uses TRBV6-1 and TRBJ1-1, with 8 positions matching TRBD1. V lost 2 bases and J lost 0; bases outside the gene matches: 2. Per the germline V gene, CDR1 is MNHNS and CDR2 is SASEGT. This CDR3 is 15 amino acids long. Written as DNA, the CDR3 is TGTGCCAGCAGTGAACGGACAGGGCTGAACACTGAAGCTTTCTTT. This encodes CASSERTGLNTEAFF.